Listed below are T cell receptor beta chains from one sample, sequenced in a study of control samples from healthy donors and cancer patients. Clones were read by immunoSEQ multiplex PCR, and TCRdb kept only the in-frame ones, dropping some. Found here are about 140,000 clones, about 89% of them singletons; the top ten hold 5.5% to 9%. Source material: blood. The source of these receptors is a man younger than 35 in good health. Each CDR3 is given with its conserved first and last residue. The D gene is left open where the match is weak. Some rows have no size entry. The others give once, few or many, or a class for an expanded clone.

V	D	length	J	size	CDR3	DNA
TRBV7-2	TRBD1	16	TRBJ2-2	once	CASSLRTGTNTGELFF	TGTGCCAGCAGCCTAAGGACAGGGACGAACACCGGGGAGCTGTTTTTT
TRBV13	TRBD1	16	TRBJ1-1	NA	CASLLGTGALYTEAFF	TGTGCCAGCCTACTCGGGACAGGGGCCTTGTACACTGAAGCTTTCTTT
TRBV5-1	NA	14	TRBJ1-3	NA	CASSLSTVGNTIYF	TGCGCCAGCAGCTTGTCGACGGTTGGAAACACCATATATTTT
TRBV12-3/TRBV12-4	NA	13	TRBJ1-5	NA	CASSFTLNQPQHF	TGTGCCAGCAGTTTTACCCTTAATCAGCCCCAGCATTTT
TRBV6-1	NA	14	TRBJ2-5	NA	CASSESGAPETQYF	TGTGCCAGCAGTGAGTCGGGGGCCCCAGAGACCCAGTACTTC
TRBV9	TRBD2	16	TRBJ2-5	NA	CASSLLGASGGETQYF	TGTGCCAGCAGCCTTTTAGGGGCTAGCGGGGGGGAGACCCAGTACTTC
TRBV5-1	TRBD1	15	TRBJ2-3	NA	CASTARGIDTDTQYF	TGCGCCAGCACCGCCAGGGGGATCGACACAGATACGCAGTATTTT
TRBV6-5	TRBD2	15	TRBJ2-1	NA	CAIQNGGGLINEQFF	TGTGCCATTCAGAACGGCGGGGGGTTGATCAATGAGCAGTTCTTC
TRBV6-5	NA	15	TRBJ2-7	once	CASSRVRGNSYEQYF	TGTGCCAGCAGTCGGGTGAGGGGGAATTCCTACGAGCAGTACTTC
TRBV12-3/TRBV12-4	NA	13	TRBJ1-5	NA	CASSGGVWQPQHF	TGTGCCAGCAGTGGAGGGGTCTGGCAGCCCCAGCATTTT
TRBV29-1	NA	12	TRBJ2-7	NA	CSVFRGSYEQYF	TGCAGCGTTTTTCGCGGATCCTACGAGCAGTACTTC
TRBV29-1	NA	13	TRBJ1-2	NA	CSVDPGSGSGYTF	TGCAGCGTTGACCCGGGATCAGGGAGTGGCTACACCTTC
TRBV4-3	TRBD2	14	TRBJ2-3	NA	CASSQERGGDTPYF	TGCGCCAGCAGCCAAGAGCGGGGGGGGGATACGCCGTATTTT
TRBV13	NA	16	TRBJ2-3	NA	CASSPRRWGGTDTQYF	TGTGCCAGCAGCCCCCGACGGTGGGGAGGCACAGATACGCAGTATTTT
TRBV6-2/TRBV6-3	NA	14	TRBJ2-7	NA	CASSKGLQSYEQYF	TGTGCCAGCAGTAAGGGGCTGCAGTCCTACGAGCAGTACTTC
TRBV6-5	NA	13	TRBJ1-1	NA	CASSYGQNTEAFF	TGTGCCAGCAGTTACGGGCAGAACACTGAAGCTTTCTTT
TRBV10-3	TRBD2	15	TRBJ2-3	NA	CAIGGLAGGTDTQYF	TGTGCCATCGGAGGACTAGCGGGGGGGACAGATACGCAGTATTTT
TRBV5-5	NA	17	TRBJ1-4	NA	CASSLDAGRGPNEKLFF	TGTGCCAGCAGCTTAGATGCAGGGAGAGGACCTAATGAAAAACTGTTTTTT
TRBV5-1	TRBD1	16	TRBJ1-6	NA	CASSLVGQAGNSPLHF	TGCGCCAGCAGCTTGGTAGGACAGGCTGGTAATTCACCCCTCCACTTT
TRBV25-1	TRBD1	15	TRBJ1-6	NA	CASSESRGTHSPLHF	TGTGCCAGCAGTGAATCCAGGGGGACGCATTCACCCCTCCACTTT
TRBV27	TRBD2	13	TRBJ2-7	NA	CASRLTSAHEQYF	TGTGCCAGCAGATTAACTAGCGCCCACGAGCAGTACTTC
TRBV5-1	NA	14	TRBJ1-2	NA	CASSLDGDNYGYTF	TGCGCCAGCAGCTTGGATGGGGATAACTATGGCTACACCTTC
TRBV2	NA	17	TRBJ2-4	NA	CASSENRVGVAKNIQYF	TGTGCCAGCAGTGAAAACCGAGTAGGTGTAGCCAAAAACATTCAGTACTTC
TRBV28	NA	16	TRBJ1-4	NA	CASSLRQARGSEKLFF	TGTGCCAGCAGTTTAAGGCAGGCGAGGGGTAGTGAAAAACTGTTTTTT
TRBV6-4	NA	14	TRBJ2-3	NA	CASSDGGLADTQYF	TGTGCCAGCAGTGATGGTGGGCTAGCAGATACGCAGTATTTT
TRBV6-7	NA	14	TRBJ1-2	NA	CASVSLNAGYGYTF	TGTGCCAGCGTGTCCCTTAACGCGGGCTATGGCTACACCTTC
TRBV18	TRBD1	14	TRBJ2-5	NA	CASSPRDRVETQYF	TGTGCCAGCTCACCACGGGACAGGGTGGAGACCCAGTACTTC
TRBV9	NA	15	TRBJ2-1	NA	CASSSVGGSYNEQFF	TGTGCCAGCAGCAGCGTGGGAGGATCCTACAATGAGCAGTTCTTC
TRBV18	NA	15	TRBJ2-1	NA	CASSPGGAQNNEQFF	TGTGCCAGCTCACCCGGAGGGGCTCAAAACAATGAGCAGTTCTTC
TRBV11-2	TRBD1	14	TRBJ1-2	NA	CASTIGTADYGYTF	TGTGCCAGCACCATCGGGACAGCAGACTATGGCTACACCTTC
TRBV5-1	TRBD1	15	TRBJ2-7	NA	CASSLTGTGIYEQYF	TGCGCCAGCAGCTTGACCGGGACAGGGATATACGAGCAGTACTTC